What follows is one T cell receptor (beta chain) and its context. The data were taken from a study of blood T cell repertoires in COVID-19. Across the whole study: There were acute and convalescent COVID-19 samples, and they came from the United States, Italy and Spain. In each case, the material was cDNA or gDNA derived from T cells, B-cell-depleted T cells, or PBMCs.

Source study methods: Cell counts per sample came from amplifying reference gene primers. Sequenced by immunoSEQ multiplex PCR; TCRdb stores in-frame clones only, minus some. V and J calls and clone size are as listed in that table; D and trimming were resolved from the DNA. Of about 140,000 clones listed, roughly four fifths are singletons. CDR1 and CDR2 from the germline V gene are KGHDR and SFDVKD. Between the trimmed V and J ends, which lost 4 bases and 0 bases, there was a span of 13 bases. The CDR3 sequence is 16 residues long. Material for sequencing was peripheral blood. The clonotype comes from a woman aged 80 or over with active or convalescent COVID-19. The chain carries TRBV24-1 and TRBJ2-3, with TRBD1 as a possible D gene (6 bases). CDR3 bases: TGTGCCACCAGTGACCCCACAGGGTATAGCACAGATACGCAGTATTTT. It is translated as CATSDPTGYSTDTQYF.